This T cell receptor beta chain was identified in a study of blood T cell repertoires in COVID-19 (TCRdb year 2020). Notes on the research overall: Samples from collaborators originated in the United States, Italy and Spain and spanned both the acute and convalescent phases of COVID-19. The prospective study material was composed of cDNA or gDNA derived from T cells, B-cell-depleted T cells, or PBMCs. The dataset comprised deeply sampled blood TCRbeta repertoires from subjects exposed to, actively infected with, or recovered from COVID-19. The repertoires were released in a freely available public database meant as a resource for research on the immune response to SARS-CoV-2. Samples came from the ongoing ImmuneRACE study (first 160 participants) plus 1,254 subjects from 6 global collaborators. Nearly every sample came with metadata listing a de-identified subject ID, COVID-19 status, age in years and sex. Where HLA class I and class II types were available, the types were taken from metadata supplied by the sample provider, not from assay-based typing.

The full study reports these points: Clinical and demographic metadata were provided uncurated, with the amount varying by source and participant.

V lost 7 bases and J lost 0 bases; the stretch between them is 13 bases long. The CDR1 and CDR2 encoded by the germline V gene (reference sequence) are MNHNY and SVGAGI. The CDR3 sequence holds 15 residues, the cysteine and phenylalanine included. Only the CDR3 portion is preserved as DNA: 45 bases, with reading frame beginning at the first base. This clone was detected once. This receptor's antigen is unknown. Within one base of it there is no much larger clone, and no base qualities were kept. The immunoSEQ Assay, a bias-controlled multiplex PCR, was used to amplify TCRbeta CDR3 regions from genomic DNA. For the original study's pipeline: The number of nucleated cells in each sample was estimated by amplification of reference gene primers within the assay. Sequence reads were collapsed and filtered to measure the absolute abundance of every unique TCRbeta CDR3 rearrangement. Productive Simpson clonality was computed per sample as the square root of Simpson's diversity index over productive rearrangements. TCRdb re-hosts the immuneACCESS table, in-frame sequences only. Its copies lack some clones; in the studies checked, an unresolved V gene accounts for under half of them, and the cause for the rest is not known. The D gene and trimming were derived from the DNA, and the V and J assignments and clone size from that table. This sample has approximately 94,000 clones in its table, and roughly 84% of those were observed once. The ten largest account for roughly 25% of the sample.

Collaborating institutions collected whole blood in K2EDTA tubes following their own protocols. For TCRbeta analysis, collaborators shipped samples in one of three forms: frozen whole blood, isolated PBMCs, or DNA extracted from either of those sample types. The specimen sequenced was peripheral blood. The V and J genes are TRBV6-6 and TRBJ1-3, and perhaps TRBD1 as D gene, on 5 matching bases. This receptor was identified in a man in his 60s with acute or convalescent COVID-19. The DNA sequence reads TGTGCCAGCACCCTAGACAGAAACTCTGGAAACACCATATATTTT. Translated, this is CASTLDRNSGNTIYF.